The entry below gives a single T cell receptor (beta chain) sequence along with its context. V shed 0 bases and J 5 bases; nucleotides not matched to a gene: 5. Germline V gene data show CDR1 as SGDLS and CDR2 as YYNGEE. The CDR3 loop spans 17 amino acids. The data derive from a study of blood T cell repertoires in COVID-19. Enrolment of Seattle patients took place during active infection, and they were followed longitudinally. This table comes from immunoSEQ multiplex PCR, and its TCRdb copy is limited to in-frame clones, with some not included. The sample lists approximately 93,000 clones; 88% were seen once.

The TCR originated in a man aged 50-59 years with COVID-19, enrolled during active disease. The chain recombines TRBV9 with TRBJ2-1; 13 nucleotides agree with TRBD2. Sequencing was done on a sample of peripheral blood. Here the CDR3 reads CASSVAPTSGGDNEQFF. In DNA form, the CDR3 reads TGTGCCAGCAGCGTAGCTCCTACTAGCGGGGGGGACAATGAGCAGTTCTTC.